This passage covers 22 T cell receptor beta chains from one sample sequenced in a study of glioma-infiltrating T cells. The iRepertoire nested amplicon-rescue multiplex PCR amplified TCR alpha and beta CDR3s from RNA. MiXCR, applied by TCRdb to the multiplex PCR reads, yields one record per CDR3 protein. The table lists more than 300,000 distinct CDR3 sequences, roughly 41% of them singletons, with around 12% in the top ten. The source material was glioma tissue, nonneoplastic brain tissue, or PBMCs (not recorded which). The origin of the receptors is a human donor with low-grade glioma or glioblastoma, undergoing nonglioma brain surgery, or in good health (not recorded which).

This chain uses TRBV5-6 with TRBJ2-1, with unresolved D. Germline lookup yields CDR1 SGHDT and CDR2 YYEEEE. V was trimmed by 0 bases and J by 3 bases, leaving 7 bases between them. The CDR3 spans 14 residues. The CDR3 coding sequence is TGTGCCAGCAGCTTGGATAGCCTCTACAATGAGCAGTTCTTC. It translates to CASSLDSLYNEQFF.

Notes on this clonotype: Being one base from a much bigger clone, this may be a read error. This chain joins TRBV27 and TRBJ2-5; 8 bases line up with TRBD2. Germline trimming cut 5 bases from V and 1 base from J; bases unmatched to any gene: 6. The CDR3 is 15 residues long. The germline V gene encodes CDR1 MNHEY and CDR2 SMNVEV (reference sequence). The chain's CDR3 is CASSHRLASQETQYF. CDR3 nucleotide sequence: TGTGCCAGCAGTCACCGACTAGCGTCCCAAGAGACCCAGTACTTC.

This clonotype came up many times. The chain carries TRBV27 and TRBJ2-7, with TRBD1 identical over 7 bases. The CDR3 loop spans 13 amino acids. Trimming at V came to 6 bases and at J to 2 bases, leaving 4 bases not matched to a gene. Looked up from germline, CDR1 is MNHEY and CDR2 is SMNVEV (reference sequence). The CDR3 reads CASRGQVPYEQYF. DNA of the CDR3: TGTGCCAGCAGAGGACAGGTTCCCTACGAGCAGTACTTC.

CDR3 in DNA: TGTGCCAGCAGCTCCTGGGACATTAACACAGATACGCAGTATTTT. Translating it yields CASSSWDINTDTQYF. This sequence joins TRBV7-9 and TRBJ2-3; weak D call: TRBD1 (6 bases). CDR3 length: 15 residues. Germline V lookup: CDR1 SEHNR, CDR2 FQNEAQ (reference sequence). V lost 4 bases to trimming and J lost 2 bases, with 13 bases between them.

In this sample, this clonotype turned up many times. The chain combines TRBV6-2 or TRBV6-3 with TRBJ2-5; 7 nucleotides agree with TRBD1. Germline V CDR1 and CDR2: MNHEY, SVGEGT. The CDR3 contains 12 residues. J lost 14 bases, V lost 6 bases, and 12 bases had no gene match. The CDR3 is CASSFGTASEYF. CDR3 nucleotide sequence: TGTGCCAGCAGCTTTGGGACAGCCTCTGAATACTTC.

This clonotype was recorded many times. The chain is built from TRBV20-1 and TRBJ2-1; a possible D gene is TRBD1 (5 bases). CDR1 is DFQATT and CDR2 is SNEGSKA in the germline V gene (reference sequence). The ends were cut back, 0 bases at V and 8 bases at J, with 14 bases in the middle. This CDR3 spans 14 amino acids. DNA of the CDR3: TGCAGTGCTAGAGATTGGCAGGGTGGTGATGAGCAGTTCTTC. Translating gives CSARDWQGGDEQFF.

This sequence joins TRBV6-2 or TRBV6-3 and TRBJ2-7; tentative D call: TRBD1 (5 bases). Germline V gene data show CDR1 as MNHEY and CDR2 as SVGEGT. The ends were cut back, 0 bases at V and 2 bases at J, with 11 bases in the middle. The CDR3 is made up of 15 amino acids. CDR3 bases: TGTGCCAGCAGTTACTCAAGGGGAAGGCCCTACGAGCAGTACTTC. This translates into CASSYSRGRPYEQYF.

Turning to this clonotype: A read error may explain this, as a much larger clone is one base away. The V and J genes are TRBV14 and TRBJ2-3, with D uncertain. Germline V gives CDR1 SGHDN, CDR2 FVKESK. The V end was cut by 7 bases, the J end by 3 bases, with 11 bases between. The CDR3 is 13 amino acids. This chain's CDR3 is CASNMAGTDTQYF. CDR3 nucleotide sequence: TGTGCCAGCAACATGGCTGGGACAGATACGCAGTATTTT.

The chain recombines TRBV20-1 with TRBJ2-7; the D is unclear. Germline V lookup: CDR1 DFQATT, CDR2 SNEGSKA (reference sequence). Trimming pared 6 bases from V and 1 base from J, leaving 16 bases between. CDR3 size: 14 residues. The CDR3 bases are TGCAGTGCCAGTGAAGTGGCCTCATCCTACGAGCAGTACTTC. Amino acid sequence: CSASEVASSYEQYF.

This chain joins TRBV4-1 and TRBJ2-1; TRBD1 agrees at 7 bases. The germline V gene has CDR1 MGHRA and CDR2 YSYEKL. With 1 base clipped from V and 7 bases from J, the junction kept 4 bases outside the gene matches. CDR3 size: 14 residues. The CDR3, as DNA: TGCGCCAGCAGCCAAGGAAACAGGGGAAATGAGCAGTTCTTC. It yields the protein CASSQGNRGNEQFF.

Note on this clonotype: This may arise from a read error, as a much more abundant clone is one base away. CDR3 in DNA: TGTGCCACCAGCAGTGACAGGGGCCTTAGCTCCTACAATGAGCAGTTCTTC. Its translation is CATSSDRGLSSYNEQFF. The J gene is TRBJ2-1, the V gene TRBV15; TRBD1 matches at 8 bases. V dropped 3 bases and J dropped 0; count of bases not matched to a gene: 7. Germline assignment: CDR1 LNHNV and CDR2 YYDKDF (reference sequence). The CDR3 runs to 17 residues.

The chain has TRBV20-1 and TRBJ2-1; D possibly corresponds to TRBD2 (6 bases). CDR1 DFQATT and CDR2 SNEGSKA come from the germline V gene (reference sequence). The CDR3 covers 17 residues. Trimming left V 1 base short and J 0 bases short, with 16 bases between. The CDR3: CSARGGGGTISYNEQFF. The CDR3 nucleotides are TGCAGTGCTAGAGGTGGCGGCGGGACGATCTCCTACAATGAGCAGTTCTTC.

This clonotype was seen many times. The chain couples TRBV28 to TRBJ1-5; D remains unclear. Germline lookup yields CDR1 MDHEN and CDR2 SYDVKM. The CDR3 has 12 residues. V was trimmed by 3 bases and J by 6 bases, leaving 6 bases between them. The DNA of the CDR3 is TGTGCCAGCAGTTTGACAAGTCAGCCCCAGCATTTT. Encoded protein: CASSLTSQPQHF.

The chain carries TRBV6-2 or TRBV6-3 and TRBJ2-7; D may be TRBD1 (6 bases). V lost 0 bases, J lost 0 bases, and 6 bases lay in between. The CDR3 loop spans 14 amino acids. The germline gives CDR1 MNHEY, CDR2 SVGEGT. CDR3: CASSYSDSSYEQYF. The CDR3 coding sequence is TGTGCCAGCAGTTACTCGGACAGCTCCTACGAGCAGTACTTC.

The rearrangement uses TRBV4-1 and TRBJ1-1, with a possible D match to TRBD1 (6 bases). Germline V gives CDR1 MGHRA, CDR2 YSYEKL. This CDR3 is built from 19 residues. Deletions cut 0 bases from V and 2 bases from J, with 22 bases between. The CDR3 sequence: CASSQESGRGARTNTEAFF. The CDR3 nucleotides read TGCGCCAGCAGCCAAGAAAGCGGGCGGGGGGCAAGGACCAACACTGAAGCTTTCTTT.

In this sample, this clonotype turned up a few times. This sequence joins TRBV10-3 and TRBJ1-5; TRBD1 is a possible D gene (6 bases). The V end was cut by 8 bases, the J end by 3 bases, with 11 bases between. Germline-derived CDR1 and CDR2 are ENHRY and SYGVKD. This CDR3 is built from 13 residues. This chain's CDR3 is CAIGRGDNQPQHF. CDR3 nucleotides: TGTGCCATCGGCAGGGGAGACAATCAGCCCCAGCATTTT.

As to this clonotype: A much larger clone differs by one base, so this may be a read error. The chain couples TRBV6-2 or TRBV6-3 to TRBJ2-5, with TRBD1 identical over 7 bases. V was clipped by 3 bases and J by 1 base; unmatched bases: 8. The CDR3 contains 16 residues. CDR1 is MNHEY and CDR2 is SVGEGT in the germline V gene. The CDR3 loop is CASSYPSTGCQETQYF. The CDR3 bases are TGTGCCAGCAGTTATCCTTCGACAGGGTGCCAAGAGACCCAGTACTTC.

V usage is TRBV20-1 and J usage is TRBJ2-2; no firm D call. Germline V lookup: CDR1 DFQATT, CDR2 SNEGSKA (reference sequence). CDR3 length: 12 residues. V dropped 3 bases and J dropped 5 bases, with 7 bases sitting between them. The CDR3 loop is CSARAVTGELFF. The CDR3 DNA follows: TGCAGTGCTAGGGCGGTAACCGGGGAGCTGTTTTTT.

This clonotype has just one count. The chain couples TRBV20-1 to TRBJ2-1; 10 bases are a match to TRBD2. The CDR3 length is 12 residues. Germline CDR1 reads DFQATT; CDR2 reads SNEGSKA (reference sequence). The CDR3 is CSLAGVPDEQFF. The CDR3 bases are TGCAGCCTAGCGGGAGTGCCGGATGAGCAGTTCTTC.

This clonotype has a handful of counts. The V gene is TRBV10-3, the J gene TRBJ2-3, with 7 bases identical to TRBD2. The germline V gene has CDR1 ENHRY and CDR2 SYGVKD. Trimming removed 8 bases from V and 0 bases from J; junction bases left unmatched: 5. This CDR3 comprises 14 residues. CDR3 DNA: TGTGCCATCGGCCTAGCGGTTAGCACAGATACGCAGTATTTT. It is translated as CAIGLAVSTDTQYF.

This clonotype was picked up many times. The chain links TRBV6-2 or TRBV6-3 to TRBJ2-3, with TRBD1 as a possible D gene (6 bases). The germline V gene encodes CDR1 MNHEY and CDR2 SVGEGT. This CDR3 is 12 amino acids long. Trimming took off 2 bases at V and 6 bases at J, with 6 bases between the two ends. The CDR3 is CASSYQGDTQYF. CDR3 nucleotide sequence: TGTGCCAGCAGTTACCAGGGGGATACGCAGTATTTT.

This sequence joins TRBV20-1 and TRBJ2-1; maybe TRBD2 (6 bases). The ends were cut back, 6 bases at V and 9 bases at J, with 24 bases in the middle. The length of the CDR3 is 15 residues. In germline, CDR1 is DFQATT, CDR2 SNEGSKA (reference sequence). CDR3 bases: TGCAGTGCACCAGCGCGCCCCGGGGGACGTGGTGAGCAGTTCTTC. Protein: CSAPARPGGRGEQFF.